The 24 T cell receptor beta chains below were found in one sample sequenced in a study of T cell repertoires in cytomegalovirus infection. TCRdb analysed the reads with MiXCR anew, one entry per CDR3 protein. Altogether 900,000 to 950,000 distinct CDR3 sequences are present, 31% being singletons, with the ten largest covering roughly 12%. For these receptors, no antigen is known. Sequenced material: cultured CD8+ T cells from PBMCs, taken from culture after CMV antigen stimulation. The receptors stem from a human donor in good health (CMV status not recorded). Some clones in this sample may be carry-over from other donors' samples.

Notes on this clonotype: Being one base from a much bigger clone, this may be a read error. The rearrangement uses TRBV27 and TRBJ1-2; a weak D match, TRBD1 (5 bases). The CDR3 has 16 amino acids. Germline CDR1 MNHEY, CDR2 SMNVEV (reference sequence). The DNA of the CDR3 is TGTGTCAGCTACTCCGGGACGCCGCTCCTCGTCTATGGCTACACCTTC. Translation gives CVSYSGTPLLVYGYTF.

J is TRBJ1-1 and V is TRBV6-5, with D perhaps matching TRBD1 (6 bases). The V end was cut by 2 bases, the J end by 5 bases, with 12 bases between. CDR1 is MNHEY, CDR2 SVGAGI, per germline. The length of the CDR3 is 14 residues. CDR3 nucleotides: TGTGCCAGCAGTTACAGGGGGATTGGGACTGAAGCTTTCTTT. This encodes CASSYRGIGTEAFF.

This clonotype has only a few counts. CDR3 in amino acids: CSARQPGGYGYTF. CDR3 coding DNA: TGCAGTGCAAGACAGCCGGGGGGCTATGGCTACACCTTC. The rearrangement uses TRBV20-1 and TRBJ1-2; a possible D gene is TRBD1 (5 bases). The length of the CDR3 is 13 residues. V was trimmed by 6 bases and J by 4 bases, leaving 15 bases between them. CDR1 and CDR2 from the germline V gene are DFQATT and SNEGSKA (reference sequence).

The rearrangement uses TRBV5-6 and TRBJ2-2; D possibly corresponds to TRBD1 (6 bases). V lost 4 bases and J 9 bases, leaving 10 bases between the germline ends. The CDR3 runs to 12 residues. Germline V gene lookup returns CDR1 SGHDT and CDR2 YYEEEE. CDR3 nucleotides: TGTGCCAGCAGCCCAGGGGCCCGGGAGCTGTTTTTT. As protein: CASSPGARELFF.

The chain combines TRBV7-6 with TRBJ2-2, with D possibly matching TRBD2 (5 bases). Per the germline V gene, CDR1 is SGHVS and CDR2 is FNYEAQ. CDR3 length: 13 amino acids. The CDR3 region is CVVLGGNTGELFF. The CDR3 DNA is TGTGTCGTCCTCGGAGGCAACACCGGGGAGCTGTTTTTT.

The J gene is TRBJ2-7, the V gene TRBV4-1; D is undetermined. This CDR3 spans 14 amino acids. Trimming left V 3 bases short and J 0 bases short, with 9 bases between. The germline CDR1 and CDR2 sequences are MGHRA and YSYEKL. The CDR3 here is CASSQYQSSYEQYV. The CDR3 DNA is TGCGCCAGCAGCCAGTATCAGAGCTCCTACGAGCAGTACGTC.

The chain recombines TRBV7-9 with TRBJ2-1, with D perhaps given as TRBD1 or TRBD2 (5 bases each). V dropped 7 bases and J dropped 2 bases, with 18 bases sitting between them. The CDR3 consists of 16 residues. The germline V gene encodes CDR1 SEHNR and CDR2 FQNEAQ (reference sequence). The DNA for the CDR3 is TGTGCCAGCACCCAGCCGGATCGGGGACCCTACAATGAGCAGTTCTTC. Its protein product is CASTQPDRGPYNEQFF.

V is TRBV6-5 and J is TRBJ2-7; TRBD1 is a possible D gene (6 bases). The germline V gene has CDR1 MNHEY and CDR2 SVGAGI. Between the trimmed V and J ends, which lost 3 bases and 6 bases, there was a span of 12 bases. This CDR3 has 13 amino acids. CDR3 coding DNA: TGTGCCAGCAGTTATCGGCCAGGGGTCGAGCAGTACGTC. Translating it yields CASSYRPGVEQYV.

This rearrangement joins TRBV27 to TRBJ2-5, with 8 positions matching TRBD1. CDR3 length: 15 amino acids. Losses at the gene ends were 5 bases for V and 5 bases for J; bases not matched to a gene: 10. Per the germline V gene, CDR1 is MNHEY and CDR2 is SMNVEV (reference sequence). The chain's CDR3 is CASSAAAGGLETQYF. The CDR3 nucleotides are TGTGCCAGCAGTGCAGCGGCAGGGGGCCTGGAGACCCAGTACTTC.

The chain combines TRBV5-6 with TRBJ1-2; D remains unclear. The germline CDR1 and CDR2 sequences are SGHDT and YYEEEE. The CDR3 totals 12 residues. The V gene lost 5 bases and the J gene lost 4 bases, with 9 bases spanning the gap. CDR3 sequence: CASRPATYGYTF. The CDR3 DNA reads as TGTGCCAGCAGGCCGGCTACCTATGGCTACACCTTC.

Only a few counts were recorded for this clonotype. The chain is built from TRBV28 and TRBJ2-1, with a tentative D call TRBD2 (7 bases). V was cut by 6 bases and J by 8 bases, with 17 bases left in between. The CDR3 is made up of 14 amino acids. Germline loops: CDR1 MDHEN, CDR2 SYDVKM. CDR3 protein: CASSPSDGGHEQFF. CDR3 DNA sequence: TGTGCCAGCAGCCCCTCCGACGGGGGGCATGAGCAGTTCTTC. The whole variable domain, filled in from reference TRBV28 and TRBJ2-1, reads DVKVTQSSRYLVKRTGEKVFLECVQDMDHENMFWYRQDPGLGLRLIYFSYDVKMKEKGDIPEGYSVSREKKERFSLILESASTNQTSMYLCASSPSDGGHEQFFGPGTRLTVL.

V gene TRBV5-1 combines with J gene TRBJ1-1, with 7 nucleotides matching TRBD1. Per germline, CDR1 SGHRS and CDR2 YFSETQ. With 3 bases clipped from V and 0 bases from J, the junction kept 11 bases outside the gene matches. The CDR3 has 17 amino acids. The CDR3, as DNA: TGCGCCAGCAGCTGGGATGACAGGGTAGGGGTGAACACTGAAGCTTTCTTT. Translating gives CASSWDDRVGVNTEAFF.

V and J are TRBV5-5 and TRBJ2-2, with 8 bases fitting TRBD1. CDR1 and CDR2 (germline): SGHKS, YYEKEE (reference sequence). V lost 5 bases to trimming and J lost 5 bases; unmatched junction nucleotides: 23. This CDR3 is built from 20 residues. CDR3 residues: CASRPQGTGLTLNGTGELFF. The CDR3 DNA reads as TGTGCCAGCAGGCCTCAAGGGACAGGCCTCACACTTAACGGGACCGGGGAGCTGTTTTTT.

V gene TRBV24-1 combines with J gene TRBJ2-1, with 10 bases that match TRBD2. Germline V CDR1 and CDR2: KGHDR, SFDVKD. The CDR3 contains 15 residues. V shed 7 bases and J 8 bases; nucleotides not matched to a gene: 10. The CDR3 protein is CATRIGTSDGHEQFF. CDR3 in DNA: TGTGCCACCAGAATCGGGACTAGCGATGGCCATGAGCAGTTCTTC.

This chain links TRBV3-1 with TRBJ1-1, with D maybe TRBD1 (5 bases). Between the trimmed V and J ends, which lost 4 bases and 3 bases, there was a span of 24 bases. This CDR3 has 18 residues. Germline loops: CDR1 LGHDT, CDR2 YNNKEL (reference sequence). CDR3 bases: TGTGCCAGCAGCCCCTTGGGGGGGAGGACGGATGGGGACACTGAAGCTTTCTTT. It translates to CASSPLGGRTDGDTEAFF.

The genes are TRBV20-1 and TRBJ2-7; 7 nucleotides line up with TRBD2. The V gene's germline CDR1 is DFQATT and CDR2 SNEGSKA (reference sequence). V was pared by 3 bases and J by 5 bases, with 19 bases of the junction left unmatched. This CDR3 has 17 residues. The chain's CDR3 is CSASRTGGFWAIDEQYV. The CDR3, as DNA: TGCAGTGCTAGCCGAACGGGAGGATTTTGGGCCATCGACGAGCAGTACGTC.

V gene TRBV7-9 combines with J gene TRBJ1-2; 10 nucleotides match TRBD1. This CDR3 region has 15 residues. Germline CDR1 reads SEHNR; CDR2 reads FQNEAQ (reference sequence). V was clipped by 1 base and J by 3 bases; unmatched bases: 2. The CDR3 reads CASSLVGQGDYGYTF. The DNA for the CDR3 is TGTGCCAGCAGCTTAGTCGGACAGGGGGACTATGGCTACACCTTC.

The rearrangement links TRBV11-2 to TRBJ2-1; D is possibly TRBD1 (5 bases). V shed 7 bases and J shed 2 bases, with 9 bases lying between them. Germline V lookup: CDR1 SGHAT, CDR2 FQNNGV. The CDR3 contains 13 residues. CDR3 sequence (DNA): TGTGCCAGCATCGCAGGGACCTACAATGAGCAGTTCTTC. This codes for CASIAGTYNEQFF. The full variable domain, its missing parts supplied by reference TRBV11-2 and TRBJ2-1, is EAGVAQSPRYKIIEKRQSVAFWCNPISGHATLYWYQQILGQGPKLLIQFQNNGVVDDSQLPKDRFSAERLKGVDSTLKIQPAKLEDSAVYLCASIAGTYNEQFFGPGTRLTVL.

The rearrangement joins TRBV27 to TRBJ2-1, with a possible D match to TRBD2 (5 bases). The CDR3 is 13 amino acids. V lost 4 bases and J 6 bases, leaving 10 bases between the germline ends. Germline V gene sequence: CDR1 MNHEY, CDR2 SMNVEV (reference sequence). The DNA for the CDR3 is TGTGCCAGCAGTTCACCTGGGAGCAATGAGCAGTTCTTC. Amino acid sequence: CASSSPGSNEQFF.

The sample holds a few counts of this clonotype. The chain couples TRBV19 to TRBJ1-2; D gene ambiguous. V was shortened by 3 bases and J by 1 base, with 21 bases between the two germline ends. CDR3 size: 18 residues. Looked up from germline, CDR1 is LNHDA and CDR2 is SQIVND (reference sequence). CDR3 bases: TGTGCCAGTAGTATTGCCGCCGGCTCCCCAGCGCTTAACTATGGCTACACCTTC. Translating it yields CASSIAAGSPALNYGYTF. The entire variable domain, with the rest obtained from reference TRBV19 and TRBJ1-2, is as follows: DGGITQSPKYLFRKEGQNVTLSCEQNLNHDAMYWYRQDPGQGLRLIYYSQIVNDFQKGDIAEGYSVSREKKESFPLTVTSAQKNPTAFYLCASSIAAGSPALNYGYTFGSGTRLTVV.

At least ten counts were recorded for this clonotype. The rearrangement links TRBV7-6 to TRBJ2-2; possible D gene TRBD2, 7 bases. The germline gives CDR1 SGHVS, CDR2 FNYEAQ. The CDR3 runs 15 residues. V gave up 1 base and J gave up 6 bases, with 12 bases separating them. The CDR3 is CASSLEGGGSGELFF. The CDR3 region has the DNA TGTGCCAGCAGCTTAGAAGGGGGGGGCTCCGGGGAGCTGTTTTTT.

This clonotype was seen ten or more times. The rearrangement joins TRBV7-2 to TRBJ2-3; D is possibly TRBD2 (6 bases). The V end lost 5 bases, the J end lost 0 bases, and 15 bases lay between the germline ends. Germline V gene data show CDR1 as SGHTA and CDR2 as FQGNSA. This CDR3 is 16 amino acids long. The CDR3 DNA reads TGTGCCAGCAGCCCCCGCATAGCGGCTAGCACAGATACGCAGTATTTT. Protein sequence: CASSPRIAASTDTQYF.

The J gene is TRBJ1-4, the V gene TRBV5-4, with D unclear. Trimming stripped 1 base from V and 4 bases from J, with 8 bases between. Germline CDR1 reads SGHNT; CDR2 reads YYREEE (reference sequence). CDR3 size: 14 residues. Here the CDR3 reads CASSLWQSNEKLFF. CDR3 in DNA: TGTGCCAGCAGCTTGTGGCAGAGTAATGAAAAACTGTTTTTT.

This clonotype came up many times. CDR3 bases: TGTGCCAGCAGCACAACGGGAGGGCGAGGGGAGACCCAGTACTTC. It translates to CASSTTGGRGETQYF. The rearrangement uses TRBV7-2 and TRBJ2-5, with 8 positions matching TRBD2. Looked up from germline, CDR1 is SGHTA and CDR2 is FQGNSA. The J segment lost 5 bases and the V segment lost 5 bases, leaving 10 bases of the junction unmatched. The CDR3 loop spans 15 amino acids.